These T cell receptor beta chains were read from a single sample in a study of CD8 T cells in Susac syndrome. One entry per CDR3 protein, called by TCRdb with MiXCR from the immunoSEQ multiplex PCR reads. In the table there are about 440,000 distinct CDR3 sequences, approximately 89% of which are singletons. The sequenced sample consisted of CD8+ T cells from PBMCs. These receptors all come from a human donor with multiple sclerosis. Each CDR3 is given without its conserved first and last residue.

v_gene: TRBV27; j_gene: TRBJ1-1; CDR3aa: ASSDFTEAF
v_gene: TRBV6-1; j_gene: TRBJ1-1; CDR3aa: ASRLSGSPSGTEAF
v_gene: TRBV11-2; j_gene: TRBJ1-2; CDR3aa: ASSSGTGWVNYGYT
v_gene: TRBV7-9; j_gene: TRBJ1-4; CDR3aa: ASDTGNEKLF
v_gene: TRBV7-9; j_gene: TRBJ2-1; CDR3aa: ASSSAPYAGEQF
v_gene: TRBV7-9; j_gene: TRBJ2-2; CDR3aa: ASSLPPPGREAGELF
v_gene: TRBV6-1; j_gene: TRBJ2-1; CDR3aa: ASEGSYNEQF
v_gene: TRBV30; j_gene: TRBJ2-7; CDR3aa: AWSFGQSYEQY
v_gene: TRBV20-1; j_gene: TRBJ2-1; CDR3aa: SARGTSGSGYNEQF
v_gene: TRBV2; j_gene: TRBJ1-2; CDR3aa: ASRDRTGVNYGYT
v_gene: TRBV11-2; j_gene: TRBJ1-1; CDR3aa: ASSLNVGVTEAF
v_gene: TRBV7-6; j_gene: TRBJ2-6; CDR3aa: ASSLAGAGANVLT
v_gene: TRBV9; j_gene: TRBJ1-5; CDR3aa: ASSGQGANQPQH
v_gene: TRBV12-3/TRBV12-4; j_gene: TRBJ1-5; CDR3aa: ASSGTGIHQPQH
v_gene: TRBV4-1; j_gene: TRBJ2-3; CDR3aa: ASSQEPGTVLTDTQY
v_gene: TRBV28; j_gene: TRBJ2-3; CDR3aa: ASSLGEAGVGDTQY
v_gene: TRBV3-1; j_gene: TRBJ2-2; CDR3aa: ASSPPSGGSTGELF
v_gene: TRBV29-1; j_gene: TRBJ2-1; CDR3aa: SAKFSGGAWF
v_gene: TRBV20-1; j_gene: TRBJ2-2; CDR3aa: SARGASGNTGELF
v_gene: TRBV20-1; j_gene: TRBJ2-4; CDR3aa: SARPDRLAKNIQY
v_gene: TRBV4-1; j_gene: TRBJ2-1; CDR3aa: ASSHPGGGAGSNEQF
v_gene: TRBV7-6; j_gene: TRBJ1-1; CDR3aa: ASYSGAWNTEAF
v_gene: TRBV30; j_gene: TRBJ1-2; CDR3aa: AWKVGGQYYGYT
v_gene: TRBV4-1; j_gene: TRBJ2-1; CDR3aa: ASSSRGLAENNEQF
v_gene: TRBV20-1; j_gene: TRBJ2-5; CDR3aa: SAESPGLAGVYQETQY
v_gene: TRBV14; j_gene: TRBJ2-1; CDR3aa: ASSPITGGGSYNEQF
v_gene: TRBV7-4; j_gene: TRBJ1-2; CDR3aa: ASSDWTGVNYGYT
v_gene: TRBV12-3/TRBV12-4; j_gene: TRBJ1-2; CDR3aa: ASSSGYGYT
v_gene: TRBV5-6; j_gene: TRBJ1-1; CDR3aa: ASSIAGGEDTEAF
v_gene: TRBV30; j_gene: TRBJ2-3; CDR3aa: ACRTSGTTDTQY
v_gene: TRBV19; j_gene: TRBJ2-7; CDR3aa: ASSTLAGIYEQY
v_gene: TRBV4-2; j_gene: TRBJ1-6; CDR3aa: ASSQDKSSYNSPLH
v_gene: TRBV5-1; j_gene: TRBJ1-1; CDR3aa: ASSLGTGPGTEAF
v_gene: TRBV30; j_gene: TRBJ2-7; CDR3aa: AWRGEGGEYEQY
v_gene: TRBV30; j_gene: TRBJ1-2; CDR3aa: AWSVRTGSYGYT
v_gene: TRBV6-5; j_gene: TRBJ2-7; CDR3aa: ASSTVNRVSHEQY
v_gene: TRBV2; j_gene: TRBJ2-7; CDR3aa: ASSEGGANYEQY
v_gene: TRBV7-2; j_gene: TRBJ2-1; CDR3aa: ASSLGPGGILTSSYNEQF
v_gene: TRBV20-1; j_gene: TRBJ2-1; CDR3aa: SAWQVSSYNEQF
v_gene: TRBV6-2/TRBV6-3; j_gene: TRBJ1-5; CDR3aa: ASSYGGQPQH
v_gene: TRBV28; j_gene: TRBJ1-4; CDR3aa: ASSNLLGGSNEKLF
v_gene: TRBV19; j_gene: TRBJ2-3; CDR3aa: ASSVGRGASTDTQY
v_gene: TRBV6-1; j_gene: TRBJ1-1; CDR3aa: ASSESIGVNTEAF
v_gene: TRBV27; j_gene: TRBJ2-1; CDR3aa: ASLIAGGAYNEQF
v_gene: TRBV6-5; j_gene: TRBJ2-5; CDR3aa: ASSYSIRSVGDQETQY
v_gene: TRBV20-1; j_gene: TRBJ2-2; CDR3aa: SARDAVAGGTGELF
v_gene: TRBV30; j_gene: TRBJ2-7; CDR3aa: AWRRHGRYEQY
v_gene: TRBV28; j_gene: TRBJ2-3; CDR3aa: ASSSDPGGSADTQY
v_gene: TRBV30; j_gene: TRBJ2-7; CDR3aa: AWSPLVAGISYEQY
v_gene: TRBV3-1; j_gene: TRBJ2-7; CDR3aa: ASSHEGLLTEHEQY
v_gene: TRBV11-2; j_gene: TRBJ1-5; CDR3aa: ASSWGESGDRLGPQH